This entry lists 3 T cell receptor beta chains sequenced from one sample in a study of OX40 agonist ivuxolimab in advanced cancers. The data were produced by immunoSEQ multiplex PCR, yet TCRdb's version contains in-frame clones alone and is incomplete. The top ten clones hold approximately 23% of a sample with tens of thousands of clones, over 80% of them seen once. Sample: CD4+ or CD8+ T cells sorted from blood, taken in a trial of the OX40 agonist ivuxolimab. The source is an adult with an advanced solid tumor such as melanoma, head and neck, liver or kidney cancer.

In DNA, the CDR3 is TGTGCCAGCAGGGTCCTCTCTGGAAACACCATATATTTT. Amino acid sequence: CASRVLSGNTIYF. This rearrangement joins TRBV5-6 to TRBJ1-3, with unresolved D. CDR3 size: 13 residues. Germline values: CDR1 SGHDT, CDR2 YYEEEE. V was trimmed by 5 bases and J by 0 bases, leaving 6 bases between them.

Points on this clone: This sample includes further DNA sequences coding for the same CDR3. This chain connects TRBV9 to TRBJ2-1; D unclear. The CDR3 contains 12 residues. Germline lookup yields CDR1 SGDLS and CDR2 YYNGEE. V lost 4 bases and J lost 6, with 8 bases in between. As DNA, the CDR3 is TGTGCCAGCAGCCCACACCCCAATGAGCAGTTCTTC. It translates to CASSPHPNEQFF.

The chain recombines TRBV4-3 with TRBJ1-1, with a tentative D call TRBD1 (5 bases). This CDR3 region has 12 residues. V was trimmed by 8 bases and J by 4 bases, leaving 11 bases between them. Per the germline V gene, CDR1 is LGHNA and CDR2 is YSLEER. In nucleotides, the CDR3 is TGCGCCAGCGGGGCGGGGGGCACTGAAGCTTTCTTT. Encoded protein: CASGAGGTEAFF.